This T cell receptor (beta chain) derives from a study of OX40 agonist ivuxolimab in advanced cancers. Study-level results: CD8+ T cells averaged more expanded clones than CD4+.

On this clone: Its antigen is undetermined.

This table comes from immunoSEQ multiplex PCR, and its TCRdb copy is limited to in-frame clones, with some not included. The table lists about 92,000 clones, under 95% of them singletons. Trimming removed 5 bases at V and 12 bases at J, with 18 bases between. The CDR3 spans 14 residues. Per the germline V gene, CDR1 is SGHRS and CDR2 is YFSETQ. The chain joins TRBV5-1 to TRBJ1-6, with D possibly TRBD1 on 6 matching bases. This receptor was taken from an adult with an advanced solid tumor such as melanoma, head and neck, liver or kidney cancer. Here the sequenced sample was CD4+ or CD8+ T cells sorted from blood, taken in a trial of the OX40 agonist ivuxolimab. The CDR3 DNA is TGCGCCAGCAGTACTCTGGCAGGGGAACAACCCCTCCACTTT. Translated: CASSTLAGEQPLHF.